This T cell receptor (beta chain) comes out of a study of response to subunit inactivated influenza vaccine. The CDR3 totals 13 residues. The V gene's germline CDR1 is SGHRS and CDR2 YFSETQ. V was pared by 3 bases and J by 3 bases, with 3 bases of the junction left unmatched. TCRdb fed the RT-PCR reads into MiXCR, producing one record per CDR3 protein. The repertoire consists of 450,000 to 700,000 distinct CDR3 sequences, with approximately 15% occurring once and the leading ten covering 11%. A note on this clonotype: A read error is possible here, since a much larger clone lies one base away.

Source: PBMCs from blood, taken about 11 days after vaccination. The receptor's source is a man between 45 and 60 years old who received an inactivated influenza vaccine. J is TRBJ2-7 and V is TRBV5-1, with TRBD1 identical over 7 bases. The CDR3 spells CASSSGQYYEQYF. For the CDR3, the DNA is TGCGCCAGCAGCTCGGGACAGTACTACGAGCAGTACTTC.